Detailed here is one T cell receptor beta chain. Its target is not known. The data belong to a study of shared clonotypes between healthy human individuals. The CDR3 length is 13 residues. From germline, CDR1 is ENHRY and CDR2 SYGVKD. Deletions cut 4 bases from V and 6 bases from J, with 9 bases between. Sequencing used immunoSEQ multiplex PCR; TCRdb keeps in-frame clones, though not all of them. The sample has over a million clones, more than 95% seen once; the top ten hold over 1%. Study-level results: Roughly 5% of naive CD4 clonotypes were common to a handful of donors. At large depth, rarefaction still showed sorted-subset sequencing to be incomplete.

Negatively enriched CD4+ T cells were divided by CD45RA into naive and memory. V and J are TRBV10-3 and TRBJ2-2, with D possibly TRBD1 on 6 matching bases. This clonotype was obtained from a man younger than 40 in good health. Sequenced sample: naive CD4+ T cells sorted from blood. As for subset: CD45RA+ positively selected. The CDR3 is CAISVQGPGELFF. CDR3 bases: TGTGCCATCAGTGTACAGGGTCCCGGGGAGCTGTTTTTT.